This TCR beta chain emerged from a study of cytomegalovirus exposure and HLA in healthy donors (dated by TCRdb to about 2017). Concerning the study at large: In an earlier analysis of approximately 500 of the donors, about 260 Gb of sequence data and 100 million or so unique TCR beta sequences from about 190 million T cells were reported. About 330 gigabases of sequencing data and around 85 million unique TCR sequences made up an early release that covered nearly 650 HLA-typed donors. Of the approximately 400 genotyped donors, 65% to 90% were placed in the genetic ancestry cluster associated with self-reported Caucasian donors. The study aimed to test whether signatures of past pathogen exposure could be identified by cataloging public T cell receptors. Using immunosequencing, the study profiled T cell repertoires from around 680 subjects and related those repertoires to cytomegalovirus serostatus. A separate validation cohort of more than 100 different subjects was used in addition to the roughly 700-subject first cohort. To predict cytomegalovirus infection status, the study brought together high-throughput TCR immunosequencing, statistical association of individual TCRs with disease status, and machine learning. In a later analysis, previously published TCR beta repertoires from 550 to 750 donors were re-analyzed and high-resolution HLA genotyping was added so that TCR occurrence patterns could be studied. Rather than drawing on any new phenotypic data, the later analysis identified candidate immune exposures from TCR beta sequences and the way those sequences occurred across donors. To decide whether each TCR beta V gene segment behaved as functional or pseudogenic, an earlier analysis of 587 of the donors relied on high-throughput TCR beta sequencing. Donor age, sex, ethnicity and CMV serostatus were compiled together with the repertoire data. Genome-wide SNP genotypes for about 65% of the roughly 700 donors were used in a later genetic analysis, which treated that subset as a discovery cohort. All discovery cohort repertoires had been generated on a single sequencing platform. Both class I and class II loci were covered by HLA typing, at four-digit resolution. The number of typed donors differed by locus: roughly 629-630 for A, B, C, DRB1 and DQB1; some 500 for DQA1; 606 for DPA1; and about 450 for DPB1. Because of strong linkage in the cohort, 5 or 6 DR-DQ haplotypes were treated as single units for association and clustering. Across 398 genotyped donors of the cohort, an average of roughly 200,000 unique TCR beta nucleotide sequences per donor were sequenced, and roughly a sixth of those sequences were non-productive.

Library prep was done by the immunoSEQ multiplex PCR assay. The multiplex PCR relied on a mix of 60 forward primers for TCR Vbeta segments and 13 reverse primers for TCR Jbeta segments. Amplification of the CDR3 region of rearranged TCR beta genes was performed with a multiplex PCR assay on genomic DNA. Amplified TCR beta libraries were sequenced as 87-base-pair reads on the Illumina HiSeq System. For the original study's pipeline: In a later analysis, roughly 80 million unique TCR beta chains were counted across the 500 to 700 repertoires, and roughly 11 million of these chains were shared by at least two donors. Raw reads were error-corrected and collapsed into unique sequences with a nearest-neighbor algorithm that merged closely related sequences to remove PCR and sequencing errors. CDR3 sequences were aligned to IMGT reference sequences to assign V, D and J gene segments. Each retained sequence needed at least a six-nucleotide match to both a V gene segment and a J gene segment. Rearrangements were classified as productive when the CDR3 lacked stop codons and remained in frame with V and J, and all other rearrangements were classified as non-productive. CDR3 was defined by IMGT convention, running from the second conserved V-encoded cysteine to the conserved J-encoded phenylalanine. The earlier analysis of around 640 of the donors excluded sequences that lacked an unambiguous match to a single V gene segment. In an earlier analysis of approximately 550 of the donors, V segments were called functional above 56.7% productive rearrangements and were called segregating when the between-donor standard deviation exceeded 5%. A statistical classification framework was built to diagnose cytomegalovirus status from the catalog of TCR beta chain sequences. A later analysis assigned V and J genes by comparing TCR nucleotide sequences with IMGT/GENE-DB human TR gene sequences. Using the TCRdist pipeline, a later analysis assigned CDR3 sequences along with most-parsimonious VDJ recombination scenarios. In a later analysis, each TCR beta chain was defined by its CDR3 amino acid sequence together with its V-gene family, and reads lacking a unique V-gene family were excluded. To address suspected cross-contamination and a sequencing artifact, a later analysis removed a few hundred highly shared, low-generation-probability nucleotide sequences. In a later analysis, a clonal expansion index for each public chain was calculated from normalized within-repertoire ranks of inferred template counts. In a later analysis, generation probabilities were computed with a VDJ recombination model fitted to out-of-frame rearrangements, and the resulting probabilities were checked against IGoR. In a later analysis, TCR-TCR, TCR-HLA and TCR-CMV co-occurrence was scored with hypergeometric tests, and a repertoire-size bias correction was applied to TCR pairs. A later analysis estimated false discovery rates by permuting HLA or CMV assignments 20 times. A later analysis grouped co-occurring TCRs with DBSCAN, adding TCRdist sequence similarity when clustering within HLA-allele-positive subsets. Co-occurrence clustering excluded repertoires with fewer than 30,000 or more than 120,000 public chains, plus five with anomalous nucleotide sharing. TCRdb retrieved this table from immuneACCESS and kept in-frame rearrangements only. Not all clones are present; in checked studies, unresolved V genes account for under half, and no reason is known for the remainder. For V, J and clone size, that table is used; D and trimming come from the DNA. A total of approximately 77,000 clones appear in this sample, about four fifths of them only once. Jointly, the top ten make up around an eighth of the sample.

Looking up the germline V gene yields CDR1 LGHNT and CDR2 FRNRAP. V lost 4 bases and J lost 5 bases, and the count of bases not matched to a germline gene is 1. The CDR3, from cysteine to phenylalanine, totals 13 residues. Kept here is only the CDR3 DNA, which spans 39 bases and is read in frame from base 1. In the case of this clone: Its recognized antigen is unknown. No base quality values were provided; no much bigger clone lies one nucleotide off.

Study-wide findings and limitations: A later analysis found that TCR association rates varied across HLA loci, with DRB1 alleles showing the most associated TCRs and HLA-C alleles the fewest. Specific HLA alleles were associated with roughly 17,000 TCR beta sequences at a false discovery rate of 0.05 in a later analysis. Compared with equally common non-associated chains, HLA-associated TCR beta chains in a later analysis were more clonally expanded and had lower generation probabilities. In an earlier analysis of around 600 of the donors, most TCR beta V segments appeared in productive rearrangements about 87% or about 30% of the time, broadly matching IMGT annotations. An association between a missense DCLRE1C variant and V-gene and J-gene trimming of TCR beta chains was found in a later genetic analysis and replicated in an independent cohort. In the study, about 150 TCR beta chains were listed as associated with cytomegalovirus. In this cohort, only TCR beta chains were sequenced, and detectable features were limited by the absence of alpha or paired-chain data. Some IMGT-functional V segments, including TRBV6-2 and TRBV6-3, could not be told apart with the 87-base-pair reads, so those segments were excluded. The presence/absence analyses assumed that sequencing depth was roughly uniform across donors, and that assumption may not be true. According to the authors, the approach could potentially be generalized to other disease states and immunological phenotypes. A later analysis reported that several top co-occurrence clusters appeared linked to parvovirus B19, influenza, CMV and Epstein-Barr virus. In vitro tests confirmed that a few of the cytomegalovirus-associated TCR beta chains recognize cytomegalovirus antigens. Linkage disequilibrium might explain the correlated functional status among segregating V segments, but an unknown experimental factor could not be excluded. For the cohort, immune exposure information was limited to CMV serostatus. A further reported finding was that TCR beta sequences accurately predicted the HLA-A and HLA-B alleles for most subjects in the first cohort. Because some donors lacked HLA typing at each locus, the association tests relied only on the typed subset. Across donors, most TCR sequences were observed very rarely, whereas some public TCRs were present in many individuals. Strong co-occurrence of HLA alleles, especially DR and DQ, made assigning TCR associations to individual alleles difficult. A group of highly shared sequence variants was considered likely to be a technical artifact of the sequencing pipeline. A later genetic analysis reported fewer N-insertions in productive TCRs among donors in an Asian-associated ancestry cluster than the roughly 640-donor mean. According to a later analysis, most CMV-associated TCR beta chains appeared to be HLA-restricted, and the HLA associations seemed to be driven largely by CMV exposure. The classifier was reported to diagnose cytomegalovirus status with high specificity and sensitivity in both the original cohort and the validation cohort. Because counts were too low, some 16 rarely observed V segments, including chromosome 9 orphons, were excluded from the earlier analysis of a few hundred of the donors.

In total, roughly 670 healthy bone marrow donors made up the cohort. At the time of sampling, every cohort member was nominally healthy, though immune exposures that went unrecorded were likely present. The donor tested CMV seropositive and was one of the 289 seropositive cohort members. Every donor gave a peripheral blood sample, and the peripheral blood mononuclear cells from that sample were used for TCR beta sequencing. The Qiagen DNeasy Blood Extraction Kit was used to extract genomic DNA from the blood cell samples. Sequencing was done on a sample of PBMCs. The receptor comes from a male donor in good health and CMV-seropositive. This chain joins TRBV12-5 to TRBJ2-2, with TRBD1 matching 7 junction bases. This receptor has the CDR3 CASGSRGTGELFF. The sequence in DNA is TGTGCTAGTGGTTCCAGGGGGACCGGGGAGCTGTTTTTT.